The sample holds a few counts of the clone carrying this T cell receptor beta chain. Its antigen remains unknown. These data are taken from a study of T cells in narcolepsy. About the study: Patients with NT1 or NT2 and healthy control donors were enrolled.

CDR3 length: 15 residues. Trimming shortened V by 4 bases and J by 5 bases, and 18 bases separated the two germline ends. Germline CDR1 reads SGHRS; CDR2 reads YFSETQ. Overall study findings and caveats: Reportedly, autoreactive clonotypes were serially detected in patients' blood but not controls'. Comparing one patient's CSF and blood CD4+ clonotypes highlighted HCRT- and TRIB2-specific autoreactive clonotypes. Some memory CD4+ repertoires had no autoreactive clone sequences.

TCRdb's copy holds only in-frame clones and misses some; the assay was immunoSEQ multiplex PCR. The table shows over 40,000 clones, with 70% to 90% occurring only once. This sequence joins TRBV5-1 and TRBJ1-2; no clear D. The sequence was obtained from a human donor with narcolepsy. The sequenced sample consisted of CD45RA- memory CD4+ T cells from PBMCs. Written as DNA, the CDR3 is TGCGCCAGCAGCCCGTTTCCCCTTTTACAATATGGCTACACCTTC. Translation gives CASSPFPLLQYGYTF.